The rows below give T cell receptor beta chains drawn from one sample of a study of T cell repertoires and HLA-DP antigens. No antigen is known for these receptors. Clones were read by immunoSEQ multiplex PCR, and TCRdb kept only the in-frame ones, dropping some. The table records approximately 110,000 clones, 80% to 95% of them present only once. The sequencing sample was made of CD4+ T cells from PBMCs. Receptor source: a woman younger than 30 in good health and CMV-seronegative. The CDR3 runs from the conserved cysteine through the conserved F or W. Fields, in order: V gene, D gene, J gene, clone size, CDR3 protein, CDR3 DNA. D genes are given only for firm matches. The size field is filled for only some rows; it gives once, few, many or a size class.

v_gene: TRBV5-6; d_gene: -; j_gene: TRBJ1-5; abundance: -; CDR3aa: CASSNIAGQPQHF; CDR3nt: TGTGCCAGCAGCAACATTGCGGGACAGCCCCAGCATTTT
v_gene: TRBV28; d_gene: -; j_gene: TRBJ1-5; abundance: -; CDR3aa: CASSSQGLGNQPQHF; CDR3nt: TGTGCCAGCAGTAGCCAGGGCTTGGGCAATCAGCCCCAGCATTTT
v_gene: TRBV5-5; d_gene: -; j_gene: TRBJ2-3; abundance: -; CDR3aa: CASSLGWQGGDTQYF; CDR3nt: TGTGCCAGCAGCTTGGGGTGGCAGGGGGGAGATACGCAGTATTTT
v_gene: TRBV12-2; d_gene: -; j_gene: TRBJ2-4; abundance: -; CDR3aa: CASRLAQSAKNIQYF; CDR3nt: TGTGCAAGTCGCTTAGCCCAGTCGGCCAAAAACATTCAGTACTTC
v_gene: TRBV29-1; d_gene: -; j_gene: TRBJ1-2; abundance: few; CDR3aa: CSVFRINYGYTF; CDR3nt: TGCAGCGTCTTCAGGATTAACTATGGCTACACCTTC
v_gene: TRBV28; d_gene: -; j_gene: TRBJ1-2; abundance: -; CDR3aa: CASSHSKGPPASYTF; CDR3nt: TGTGCCAGCAGTCACAGTAAAGGTCCGCCCGCCAGCTACACCTTC
v_gene: TRBV27; d_gene: TRBD2; j_gene: TRBJ2-1; abundance: once; CDR3aa: CASSLEGLAGRQFF; CDR3nt: TGTGCCAGCAGCTTAGAGGGACTAGCGGGAAGGCAGTTCTTC
v_gene: TRBV27; d_gene: TRBD1; j_gene: TRBJ2-2; abundance: -; CDR3aa: CASSFRQGTGELFF; CDR3nt: TGTGCCAGCAGTTTTAGACAGGGCACCGGGGAGCTGTTTTTT
v_gene: TRBV19; d_gene: TRBD2; j_gene: TRBJ2-1; abundance: -; CDR3aa: CASSIGAAGVAGNEQFF; CDR3nt: TGTGCCAGTAGTATAGGGGCGGCGGGGGTGGCCGGGAATGAGCAGTTCTTC
v_gene: TRBV18; d_gene: -; j_gene: TRBJ1-1; abundance: -; CDR3aa: CASSPMVSPEAFF; CDR3nt: TGTGCCAGCTCACCAATGGTGTCCCCTGAAGCTTTCTTT
v_gene: TRBV7-9; d_gene: -; j_gene: TRBJ2-3; abundance: -; CDR3aa: CASTPSGSQSTDTQYF; CDR3nt: TGTGCCAGCACCCCAAGTGGTAGCCAGAGCACAGATACGCAGTATTTT
v_gene: TRBV30; d_gene: TRBD2; j_gene: TRBJ2-3; abundance: -; CDR3aa: CAWSASSSGGAPFHTDTQYF; CDR3nt: TGTGCCTGGAGTGCCTCTTCGAGCGGGGGGGCCCCCTTCCACACAGATACGCAGTATTTT
v_gene: TRBV19; d_gene: TRBD2; j_gene: TRBJ2-2; abundance: once; CDR3aa: CASSITSAGTGELFF; CDR3nt: TGTGCCAGTAGTATCACTAGCGCGGGCACCGGGGAGCTGTTTTTT
v_gene: TRBV30; d_gene: TRBD2; j_gene: TRBJ2-3; abundance: -; CDR3aa: CAWSVLTSGHTDTQYF; CDR3nt: TGTGCCTGGAGTGTCCTGACTAGCGGCCACACAGATACGCAGTATTTT
v_gene: TRBV30; d_gene: -; j_gene: TRBJ1-2; abundance: -; CDR3aa: CAWRERHPTNYGYTF; CDR3nt: TGTGCCTGGAGAGAACGACACCCAACAAACTATGGCTACACCTTC
v_gene: TRBV5-4; d_gene: TRBD2; j_gene: TRBJ2-7; abundance: -; CDR3aa: CATSRLAGPYEQYF; CDR3nt: TGTGCCACCTCGAGACTAGCGGGACCCTACGAGCAGTACTTC
v_gene: TRBV18; d_gene: -; j_gene: TRBJ2-5; abundance: once; CDR3aa: CASSDRQQETQYF; CDR3nt: TGTGCCAGCTCGGACCGACAGCAAGAGACCCAGTACTTC
v_gene: TRBV18; d_gene: TRBD1; j_gene: TRBJ2-2; abundance: -; CDR3aa: CASSLQTGPGELFF; CDR3nt: TGTGCCAGCTCACTGCAGACAGGGCCCGGGGAGCTGTTTTTT
v_gene: TRBV19; d_gene: -; j_gene: TRBJ2-1; abundance: -; CDR3aa: CASSVGSYNEQFF; CDR3nt: TGTGCCAGTAGTGTGGGCTCCTACAATGAGCAGTTCTTC
v_gene: TRBV28; d_gene: -; j_gene: TRBJ1-2; abundance: once; CDR3aa: CASSLISGDYGYTF; CDR3nt: TGTGCCAGCAGTTTAATATCAGGGGACTATGGCTACACCTTC
v_gene: TRBV4-3; d_gene: -; j_gene: TRBJ2-2; abundance: -; CDR3aa: CASSQDPVTNTGELFF; CDR3nt: TGCGCCAGCAGCCAAGATCCGGTGACGAACACCGGGGAGCTGTTTTTT